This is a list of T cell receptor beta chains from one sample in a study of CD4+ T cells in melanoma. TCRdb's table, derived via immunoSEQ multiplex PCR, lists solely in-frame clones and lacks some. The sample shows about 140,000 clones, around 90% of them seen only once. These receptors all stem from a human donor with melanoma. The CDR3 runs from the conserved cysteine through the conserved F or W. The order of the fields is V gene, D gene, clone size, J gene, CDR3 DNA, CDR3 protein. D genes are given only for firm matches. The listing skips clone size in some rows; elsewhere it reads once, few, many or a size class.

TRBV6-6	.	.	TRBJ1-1	TGTGCCAGCAGCCTCGGTAGTCCCGGACTCGGAGCTTTCTTT	CASSLGSPGLGAFF
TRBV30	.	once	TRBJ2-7	TGTGCCTGGAGGGACCCGGGACTGTTTTTCGAGCAGTACTTC	CAWRDPGLFFEQYF
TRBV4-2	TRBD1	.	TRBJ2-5	TGTGCCAGCAGCCAGCAACCGGGACAGGGGGCTTGGAGGCAAGAGACCCAGTACTTC	CASSQQPGQGAWRQETQYF
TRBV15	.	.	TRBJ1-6	TGTGCCACCAGCAGAAACCGGGACCCGGCCAATTCACCCCTCCACTTT	CATSRNRDPANSPLHF
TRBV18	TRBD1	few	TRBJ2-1	TGTGCCAGCTCATTACAGGGGCCCCACGAAAGCTCCTACAATGAGCAGTTCTTC	CASSLQGPHESSYNEQFF
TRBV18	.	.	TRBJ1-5	TGTGCCAGCTCACCAGAACAGGGTGATAGCAATCAGCCCCAGCATTTT	CASSPEQGDSNQPQHF
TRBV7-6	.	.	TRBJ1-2	TGTGCCAGCAGCTTAGGGCAGTCAGGCTATGGCTACACCTTC	CASSLGQSGYGYTF
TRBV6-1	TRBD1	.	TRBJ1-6	TGTGCCAGCCAAATCACAGGGGTTGGATCACCCCTCCACTTT	CASQITGVGSPLHF
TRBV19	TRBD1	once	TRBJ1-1	TGTGCCAGTAGTACACAGGGGGCGCCCACTGAAGCTTTCTTT	CASSTQGAPTEAFF
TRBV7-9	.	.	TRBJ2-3	TGTGCCAGCAGCTTAGCCGGGGTTGACACAGATACGCAGTATTTT	CASSLAGVDTDTQYF
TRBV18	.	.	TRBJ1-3	TGTGCCAGCTCACCCTCAGGCAGGGTCTCTGGAAACACCATATATTTT	CASSPSGRVSGNTIYF
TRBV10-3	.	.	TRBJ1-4	TGTGCCATCAGTGAGCCCACGGTACCGGAAAAACTGTTTTTT	CAISEPTVPEKLFF
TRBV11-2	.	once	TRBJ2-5	TGTGCCAGCAGCCTAGCAAGGACTCGAGAGACCCAGTACTTC	CASSLARTRETQYF